This T cell receptor (beta chain) was sequenced during a study of cytomegalovirus exposure and HLA in healthy donors. Study findings and constraints: The availability of immune exposure information extended only to CMV serostatus.

Concerning this clone: Its specificity is not known.

Per germline, CDR1 SQVTM and CDR2 ANQGSEA. V lost 6 bases, J lost 7 bases, and 20 bases lay in between. The length of the CDR3 is 14 residues. The study ran its PCR with 60 Vbeta and 13 Jbeta primers. Assay used: immunoSEQ multiplex PCR; TCRdb lists only in-frame clones, some missing. The repertoire holds roughly 160,000 clones, with about two thirds as singletons. Sequencing was done on a sample of PBMCs. The chain carries TRBV29-1 and TRBJ2-3; a weak D match, TRBD2 (6 bases). The sequence came from a woman aged 25 to 39 in good health and CMV-seronegative. CDR3 sequence reads: CSVGGSGNKNTQYF. The DNA for the CDR3 is TGCAGCGTGGGGGGATCCGGGAACAAAAATACGCAGTATTTT.